This T cell receptor (beta chain) was profiled in a study of naive and memory T cell subsets. General study findings and limits: Findings for naive and memory subsets could not be checked against ground truth. Over 95% of naive TCR sequences appeared only once after error correction, unlike memory subsets.

Germline trimming cut 5 bases from V and 4 bases from J; bases unmatched to any gene: 6. Germline loops: CDR1 SEHNR, CDR2 FQNEAQ (reference sequence). The CDR3 sequence is 14 residues long. With regard to this clonotype: Its antigen remains unidentified.

The beta constant-region primer was an equimolar mix of two oligonucleotides covering TRBC1 and TRBC2. Ligated cDNA was amplified by four rounds of PCR with nested alpha and beta constant-region primers and SP2. TCRdb analysed the UMI-ligation and nested PCR reads with MiXCR anew, one entry per CDR3 protein. The data contain 130,000 to 150,000 distinct CDR3 sequences, about 15% of them singletons. Alpha and beta libraries were amplified separately from the second PCR onward. The sample was naive CD4+ T cells from blood. The clonotype was recovered from a human donor in good health. V and J are TRBV7-9 and TRBJ2-3; 7 bases fit TRBD2. The CDR3 DNA reads as TGTGCCAGCAGCCTATCTAGCGGTTCAGATACGCAGTATTTT. Protein product: CASSLSSGSDTQYF.